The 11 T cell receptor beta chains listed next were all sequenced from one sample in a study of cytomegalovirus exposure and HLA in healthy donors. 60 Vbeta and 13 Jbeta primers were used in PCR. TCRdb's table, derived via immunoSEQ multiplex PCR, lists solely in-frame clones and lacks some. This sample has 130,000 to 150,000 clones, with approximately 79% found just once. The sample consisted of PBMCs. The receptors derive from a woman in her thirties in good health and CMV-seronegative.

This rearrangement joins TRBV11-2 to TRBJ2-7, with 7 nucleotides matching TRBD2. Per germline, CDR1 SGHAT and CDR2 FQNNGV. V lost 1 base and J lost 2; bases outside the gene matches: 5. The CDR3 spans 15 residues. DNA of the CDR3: TGTGCCAGCAGCTTAGCGTCCGGGACTACCTACGAGCAGTACTTC. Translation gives CASSLASGTTYEQYF. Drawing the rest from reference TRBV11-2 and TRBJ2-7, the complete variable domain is EAGVAQSPRYKIIEKRQSVAFWCNPISGHATLYWYQQILGQGPKLLIQFQNNGVVDDSQLPKDRFSAERLKGVDSTLKIQPAKLEDSAVYLCASSLASGTTYEQYFGPGTRLTVT.

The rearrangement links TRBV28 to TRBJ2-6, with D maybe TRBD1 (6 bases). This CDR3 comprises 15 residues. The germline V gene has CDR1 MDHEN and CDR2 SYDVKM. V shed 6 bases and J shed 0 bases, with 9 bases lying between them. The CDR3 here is CASSTGSSGANVLTF. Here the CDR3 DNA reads TGTGCCAGCAGCACAGGGAGCTCTGGGGCCAACGTCCTGACTTTC. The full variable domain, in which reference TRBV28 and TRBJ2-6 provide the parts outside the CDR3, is DVKVTQSSRYLVKRTGEKVFLECVQDMDHENMFWYRQDPGLGLRLIYFSYDVKMKEKGDIPEGYSVSREKKERFSLILESASTNQTSMYLCASSTGSSGANVLTFGAGSRLTVL.

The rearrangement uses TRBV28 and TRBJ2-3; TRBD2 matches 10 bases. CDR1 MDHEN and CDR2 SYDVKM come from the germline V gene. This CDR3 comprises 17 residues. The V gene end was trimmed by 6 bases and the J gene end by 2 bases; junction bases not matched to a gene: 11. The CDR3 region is CASRAPLTSGVTDTQYF. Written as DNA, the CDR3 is TGTGCCAGCAGGGCCCCTCTCACTAGCGGGGTCACAGATACGCAGTATTTT.

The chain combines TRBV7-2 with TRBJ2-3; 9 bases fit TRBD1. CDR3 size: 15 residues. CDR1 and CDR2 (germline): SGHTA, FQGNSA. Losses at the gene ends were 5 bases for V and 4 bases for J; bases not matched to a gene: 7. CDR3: CASSPTGGEADTQYF. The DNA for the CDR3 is TGTGCCAGCAGCCCAACAGGGGGCGAGGCAGATACGCAGTATTTT.

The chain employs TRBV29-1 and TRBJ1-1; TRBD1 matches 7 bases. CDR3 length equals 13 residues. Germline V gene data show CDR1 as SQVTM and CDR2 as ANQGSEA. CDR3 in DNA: TGCAGTAAACGGACAGGTAGGAACACTGAAGCTTTCTTT. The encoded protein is CSKRTGRNTEAFF.

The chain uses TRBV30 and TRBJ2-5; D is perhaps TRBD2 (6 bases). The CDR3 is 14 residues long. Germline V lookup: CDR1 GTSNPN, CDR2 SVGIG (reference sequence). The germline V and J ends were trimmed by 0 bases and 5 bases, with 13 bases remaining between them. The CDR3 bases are TGTGCCTGGAGTGTGTACGGGAGACACGAGACCCAGTACTTC. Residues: CAWSVYGRHETQYF.

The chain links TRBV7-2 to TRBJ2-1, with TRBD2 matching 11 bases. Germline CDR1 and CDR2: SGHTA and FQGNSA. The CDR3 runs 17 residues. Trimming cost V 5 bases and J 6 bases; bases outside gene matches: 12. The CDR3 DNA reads TGTGCCAGCAGCCCGAGTACTAGCGGGAGTGGGGCCAATGAGCAGTTCTTC. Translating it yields CASSPSTSGSGANEQFF.

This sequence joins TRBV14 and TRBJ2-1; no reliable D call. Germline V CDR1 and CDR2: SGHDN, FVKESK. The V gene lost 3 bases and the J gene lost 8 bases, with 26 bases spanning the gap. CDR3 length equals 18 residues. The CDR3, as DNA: TGTGCCAGCAGCCAGATGCTCTTTAGCTCCTGGTTCCATTATGAGCAGTTCTTC. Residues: CASSQMLFSSWFHYEQFF.

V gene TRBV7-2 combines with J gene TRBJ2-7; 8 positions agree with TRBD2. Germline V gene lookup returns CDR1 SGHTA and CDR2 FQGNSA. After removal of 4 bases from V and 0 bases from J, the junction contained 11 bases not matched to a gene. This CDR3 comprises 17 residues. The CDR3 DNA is TGTGCCAGCAGCTCCCCCCGAGAGCGGGGGTTCTCCTACGAGCAGTACTTC. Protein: CASSSPRERGFSYEQYF.

CDR3 sequence (DNA): TGTGCCAGCAGTTCTAGGGGTCGTACAGATACGCAGTATTTT. Amino acid sequence: CASSSRGRTDTQYF. The chain couples TRBV28 to TRBJ2-3; possibly TRBD1 for D (5 bases). The V end was cut by 4 bases, the J end by 3 bases, with 11 bases between. The germline V gene encodes CDR1 MDHEN and CDR2 SYDVKM. The CDR3 spans 14 residues. Based on the CDR3 plus reference TRBV28 and TRBJ2-3, the full variable domain is DVKVTQSSRYLVKRTGEKVFLECVQDMDHENMFWYRQDPGLGLRLIYFSYDVKMKEKGDIPEGYSVSREKKERFSLILESASTNQTSMYLCASSSRGRTDTQYFGPGTRLTVL.

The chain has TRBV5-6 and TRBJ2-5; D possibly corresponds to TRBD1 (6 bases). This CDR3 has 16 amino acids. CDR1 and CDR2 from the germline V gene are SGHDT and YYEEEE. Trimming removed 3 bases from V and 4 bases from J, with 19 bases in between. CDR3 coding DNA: TGTGCCAGCAGCTATTTGCGAGCAGGGGCGGGAGAGACCCAGTACTTC. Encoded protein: CASSYLRAGAGETQYF.